These 21 T cell receptor beta chains were all obtained from the same sample, sequenced in a study of T cell responses to AZD1222 COVID-19 vaccine. TCRdb's copy holds only in-frame clones and misses some; the assay was immunoSEQ multiplex PCR. The sample contains 130,000 to 150,000 clones, around nine tenths of which appear only once. The material was peripheral blood, obtained on day 0 of AZD1222 vaccination. Every receptor here comes from an adult in good health.

This chain uses TRBV4-3 with TRBJ1-2, with D perhaps matching TRBD1 (6 bases). Between the trimmed V and J ends, which lost 10 bases and 7 bases, there was a span of 25 bases. This CDR3 is 15 amino acids long. Germline V gene data show CDR1 as LGHNA and CDR2 as YSLEER. As DNA, the CDR3 is TGCGCCACCAAGGGGGTTTTTGGCGCCCTGGGTGGCTACACCTTC. This codes for CATKGVFGALGGYTF.

This clone has just a few counts. The chain has TRBV19 and TRBJ2-7; D might be TRBD1 or TRBD2, each matching 5 bases. The CDR3 is 14 amino acids. V gave up 5 bases and J gave up 3 bases, with 14 bases separating them. The germline V gene has CDR1 LNHDA and CDR2 SQIVND (reference sequence). The CDR3 loop reads CASSGTGFNYEQYF. The CDR3 DNA reads as TGTGCCAGTAGTGGGACGGGATTCAACTACGAGCAGTACTTC.

The chain recombines TRBV7-9 with TRBJ2-1; a weak D match, TRBD2 (6 bases). Trimming cost V 1 base and J 8 bases, with 9 bases left between them. Germline V gene data show CDR1 as SEHNR and CDR2 as FQNEAQ (reference sequence). The CDR3 length is 13 residues. In nucleotides, the CDR3 is TGTGCCAGCAGCTTAGTGGAGGGCTATGAGCAGTTCTTC. Its translation is CASSLVEGYEQFF.

The chain carries TRBV6-4 and TRBJ2-7; possibly TRBD1 or TRBD2 for D (5 bases each). The CDR3 extends over 15 amino acids. In germline, CDR1 is MRHNA, CDR2 SNTAGT. V was clipped by 3 bases and J by 3 bases, with 15 bases between them. CDR3 sequence: CASSDSRARDYEQYF. CDR3 bases: TGTGCCAGCAGTGATAGCAGGGCCCGGGACTACGAGCAGTACTTC.

This rearrangement joins TRBV11-3 to TRBJ2-6; 7 bases are shared with TRBD1. This CDR3 spans 17 amino acids. J gave up 2 bases and V 4 bases, and 8 bases lay outside the gene matches. Germline values: CDR1 SGHNT, CDR2 YENEEA. Written as DNA, the CDR3 is TGTGCCAGCAGCTCGACCGACAGGGTAGCTGGGGCCAACGTCCTGACTTTC. This codes for CASSSTDRVAGANVLTF.

The chain couples TRBV6-4 to TRBJ2-1, with TRBD2 matching 15 bases. CDR1 and CDR2 (germline): MRHNA, SNTAGT. After removal of 0 bases from V and 7 bases from J, the junction contained 4 bases not matched to a gene. This CDR3 has 17 amino acids. CDR3 amino acids: CASSDSPGLAGGNEQFF. As DNA, the CDR3 is TGTGCCAGCAGTGACTCACCGGGACTAGCGGGAGGTAATGAGCAGTTCTTC.

V and J are TRBV6-4 and TRBJ1-5; TRBD1 matches 8 bases. Germline V gene lookup returns CDR1 MRHNA and CDR2 SNTAGT. V trimming: 2 bases; J trimming: 3 bases; junction bases outside the gene matches: 6. The CDR3 sequence is 16 residues long. The CDR3 DNA is TGTGCCAGCAGTGACCCCAGGACAGGGATCAATCAGCCCCAGCATTTT. It specifies CASSDPRTGINQPQHF.

CDR3 protein: CASSDSSYNEQFF. The CDR3 nucleotides read TGTGCCAGCAGCGATAGCTCCTACAATGAGCAGTTCTTC. V is TRBV3-1 (or the pseudogene TRBV3-2) and J is TRBJ2-1; no definite D call. The CDR3 is 13 amino acids. Trimming took off 5 bases at V and 0 bases at J, with 5 bases between the two ends. Germline V gene data show CDR1 as LGHDT and CDR2 as YNNKEL (reference sequence).

For this clone: At one of its ends the junction is not consistent with the germline gene, which may arise from a read error. The rearrangement links TRBV14 to TRBJ2-7, with D uncertain. Germline lookup yields CDR1 SGHDN and CDR2 FVKESK. This CDR3 contains 13 residues. The CDR3 sequence: CASSQDRMSYSDF. The CDR3 nucleotides read TGTGCCAGCAGCCAAGACCGAATGTCGTACTCGGACTTC. Complete variable domain (other parts from reference TRBV14 and TRBJ2-7): EAGVTQFPSHSVIEKGQTVTLRCDPISGHDNLYWYRRVMGKEIKFLLHFVKESKQDESGMPNNRFLAERTGGTYSTLKVQPAELEDSGVYFCASSQDRMSYSDFGPGTRLTVT.

This sequence joins TRBV18 and TRBJ2-5; D gene uncertain. The germline gives CDR1 KGHSH, CDR2 LQKENI. This CDR3 has 15 amino acids. V was clipped by 4 bases and J by 1 base, with 13 bases between them. CDR3 residues: CASSLLTSAQETQYF. CDR3 DNA sequence: TGTGCCAGCTCACTCCTGACATCAGCCCAAGAGACCCAGTACTTC. The whole variable domain, remainder taken from reference TRBV18 and TRBJ2-5, is NAGVMQNPRHLVRRRGQEARLRCSPMKGHSHVYWYRQLPEEGLKFMVYLQKENIIDESGMPKERFSAEFPKEGPSILRIQQVVRGDSAAYFCASSLLTSAQETQYFGPGTRLLVL.

This chain uses TRBV9 with TRBJ1-4; unclear D gene. Germline CDR1 SGDLS, CDR2 YYNGEE. V was clipped by 0 bases and J by 5 bases, with 8 bases between them. The CDR3 sequence is 14 residues long. CDR3 nucleotide sequence: TGTGCCAGCAGCGTAGGTACCTCCAATGAAAAACTGTTTTTT. Its translation: CASSVGTSNEKLFF.

The chain has TRBV6-5 and TRBJ2-1; tentatively, D is TRBD2 (5 bases). Germline V gene lookup returns CDR1 MNHEY and CDR2 SVGAGI. There are 14 residues in the CDR3. V was shortened by 6 bases and J by 15 bases, with 24 bases between the two germline ends. The CDR3, as DNA: TGTGCCAGCAGCTCCTCAGTCCGGGAATTACCCCGGTTCTTC. Its protein product is CASSSSVRELPRFF.

The chain has TRBV23-1 and TRBJ2-7, with 7 nucleotides matching TRBD1. TRBV23-1 is an ORF, with its function uncertain. V dropped 6 bases and J dropped 1; count of bases not matched to a gene: 6. CDR3 length: 14 residues. CDR3 residues: CASRGQKSSYEQYF. The CDR3 nucleotides are TGCGCCAGCAGGGGACAGAAGAGTTCCTACGAGCAGTACTTC.

This clone was found once. The genes are TRBV7-6 and TRBJ2-5; D could derive from TRBD1 or TRBD2 (5 bases each). From germline, CDR1 is SGHVS and CDR2 FNYEAQ. The CDR3 is 15 residues long. Trimming removed 8 bases from V and 2 bases from J, with 18 bases in between. The DNA of the CDR3 is TGTGCCAGCGTGGCCGTCCGGGACCATCAAGAGACCCAGTACTTC. Its translation is CASVAVRDHQETQYF.

The rearrangement uses TRBV3-1 (or the pseudogene TRBV3-2) and TRBJ2-7; no definite D call. The V and J ends lost 0 bases and 2 bases respectively, with 11 bases between them. The CDR3 has 15 residues. Germline CDR1 and CDR2: LGHDT and YNNKEL (reference sequence). The CDR3 reads CASSQDRTLTYEQYF. The CDR3 DNA reads as TGTGCCAGCAGCCAAGATAGGACCCTCACCTACGAGCAGTACTTC.

The chain couples TRBV6-5 to TRBJ2-3; TRBD1 matches at 9 bases. Trimming at V came to 7 bases and at J to 1 base, leaving 6 bases not matched to a gene. The germline V gene encodes CDR1 MNHEY and CDR2 SVGAGI. The length of the CDR3 is 15 residues. CDR3 DNA: TGTGCCAGCAACCAGAGACAGGGGGGCACAGATACGCAGTATTTT. Translated: CASNQRQGGTDTQYF.

V is TRBV12-3 or TRBV12-4 and J is TRBJ2-1, with D perhaps TRBD1 or TRBD2 (5 bases each). The CDR3 loop spans 13 amino acids. Trimming cost V 5 bases and J 6 bases, with 11 bases left between them. The CDR3 reads CASSQGPANEQFF. CDR3 bases: TGTGCCAGCAGTCAGGGACCTGCCAATGAGCAGTTCTTC.

The V and J genes are TRBV4-3 and TRBJ2-4, with D perhaps matching TRBD2 (7 bases). V was cut by 1 base and J by 8 bases, with 15 bases left in between. CDR1 LGHNA and CDR2 YSLEER come from the germline V gene. This CDR3 comprises 15 residues. CDR3 sequence (DNA): TGCGCCAGCAGCCAAGCGGGGGGCACGGGGGACATTCAGTACTTC. Translating gives CASSQAGGTGDIQYF.

The V and J genes are TRBV10-3 and TRBJ1-6, with D uncertain. Trimming pared 6 bases from V and 7 bases from J, leaving 10 bases between. The CDR3 loop spans 13 amino acids. Germline values: CDR1 ENHRY, CDR2 SYGVKD. The CDR3 sequence: CAIRNPGNSPLHF. The CDR3 DNA sequence: TGTGCCATCAGAAACCCCGGGAATTCACCCCTCCACTTT.

The rearrangement links TRBV10-3 to TRBJ1-2; unclear D gene. CDR3 length: 12 residues. Trimming removed 4 bases from V and 4 bases from J, with 7 bases in between. Germline V lookup: CDR1 ENHRY, CDR2 SYGVKD. CDR3 in amino acids: CAISGAAYGYTF. For the CDR3, the DNA is TGTGCCATCAGTGGGGCGGCCTATGGCTACACCTTC.

The chain employs TRBV29-1 and TRBJ1-5; 7 positions agree with TRBD1. J was trimmed by 6 bases and V by 4 bases; bases with no gene match: 6. Germline V gives CDR1 SQVTM, CDR2 ANQGSEA. CDR3 length equals 13 residues. DNA of the CDR3: TGCAGCGTTGCAGACAGGGTGAGTCAGCCCCAGCATTTT. Its protein product is CSVADRVSQPQHF.